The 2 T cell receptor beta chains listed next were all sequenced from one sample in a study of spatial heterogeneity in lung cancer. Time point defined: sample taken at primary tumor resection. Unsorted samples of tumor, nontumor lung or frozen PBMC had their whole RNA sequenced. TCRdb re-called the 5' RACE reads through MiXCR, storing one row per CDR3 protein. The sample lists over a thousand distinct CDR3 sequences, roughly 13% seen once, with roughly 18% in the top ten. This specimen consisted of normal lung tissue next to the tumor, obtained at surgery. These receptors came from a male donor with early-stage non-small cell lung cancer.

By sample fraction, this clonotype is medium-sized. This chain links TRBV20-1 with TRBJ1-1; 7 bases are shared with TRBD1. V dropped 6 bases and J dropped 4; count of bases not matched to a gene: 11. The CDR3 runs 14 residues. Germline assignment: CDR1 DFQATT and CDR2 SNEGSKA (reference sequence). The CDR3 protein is CSARQGSRGTEAFF. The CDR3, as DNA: TGCAGTGCGCGACAGGGTTCAAGGGGCACTGAAGCTTTCTTT.

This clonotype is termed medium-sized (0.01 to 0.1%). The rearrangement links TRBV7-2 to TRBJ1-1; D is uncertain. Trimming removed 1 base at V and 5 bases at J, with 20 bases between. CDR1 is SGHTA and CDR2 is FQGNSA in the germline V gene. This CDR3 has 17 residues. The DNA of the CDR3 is TGTGCCAGCAGCTTAGATAAACAGAGGCGGGGAGGGACTGAAGCTTTCTTT. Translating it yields CASSLDKQRRGGTEAFF.